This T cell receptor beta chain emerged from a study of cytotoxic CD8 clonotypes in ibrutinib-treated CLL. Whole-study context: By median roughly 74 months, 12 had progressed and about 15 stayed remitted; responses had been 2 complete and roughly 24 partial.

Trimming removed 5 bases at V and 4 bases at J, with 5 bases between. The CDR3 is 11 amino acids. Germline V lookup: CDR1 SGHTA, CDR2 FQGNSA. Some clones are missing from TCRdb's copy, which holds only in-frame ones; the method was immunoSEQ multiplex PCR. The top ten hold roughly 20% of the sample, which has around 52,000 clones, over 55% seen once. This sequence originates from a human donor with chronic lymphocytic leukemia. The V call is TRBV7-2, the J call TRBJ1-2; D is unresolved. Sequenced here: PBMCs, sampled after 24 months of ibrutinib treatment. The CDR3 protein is CASSEGYGYTF. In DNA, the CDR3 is TGTGCCAGCAGCGAGGGCTATGGCTACACCTTC.